Presented here are 3 T cell receptor beta chains from one specimen sequenced in a study of technical replicates of blood from several donors. The assay was immunoSEQ multiplex PCR, and TCRdb's table has in-frame clones only and misses some. The sample has 40,000 to 65,000 clones; about 82% are singletons. Sequencing used PBMCs. All receptors derive from a human donor in good health. Some clones in this sample may be carry-over from other donors' samples.

For this clone: The junction and the germline gene differ at one end; a read error may be behind it. The chain uses TRBV15 and TRBJ1-6; D is unclear. Germline CDR1 is LNHNV and CDR2 is YYDKDF (reference sequence). The CDR3 loop spans 10 amino acids. The CDR3 sequence: CATYYSPLHF. The DNA for the CDR3 is TGTGCCACCTATTATTCACCCCTCCACTTT.

The chain joins TRBV9 to TRBJ2-2, with no clear D. CDR3 size: 11 residues. The germline CDR1 and CDR2 sequences are SGDLS and YYNGEE. Deletions cut 6 bases from V and 6 bases from J, with 6 bases between. The CDR3 coding sequence is TGTGCCAGCACAACAGCCGGGGAGCTGTTTTTT. Residues: CASTTAGELFF.

This clone was counted only a few times. The chain combines TRBV13 with TRBJ1-2, with 7 bases that match TRBD1. V trimming: 6 bases; J trimming: 1 base; junction bases outside the gene matches: 14. CDR1 PRHDT and CDR2 FYEKMQ come from the germline V gene (reference sequence). The CDR3 has 17 amino acids. The CDR3 DNA reads TGTGCCAGCAGATCTTACCGATGGGGGACAGATAACTATGGCTACACCTTC. Encoded protein: CASRSYRWGTDNYGYTF.